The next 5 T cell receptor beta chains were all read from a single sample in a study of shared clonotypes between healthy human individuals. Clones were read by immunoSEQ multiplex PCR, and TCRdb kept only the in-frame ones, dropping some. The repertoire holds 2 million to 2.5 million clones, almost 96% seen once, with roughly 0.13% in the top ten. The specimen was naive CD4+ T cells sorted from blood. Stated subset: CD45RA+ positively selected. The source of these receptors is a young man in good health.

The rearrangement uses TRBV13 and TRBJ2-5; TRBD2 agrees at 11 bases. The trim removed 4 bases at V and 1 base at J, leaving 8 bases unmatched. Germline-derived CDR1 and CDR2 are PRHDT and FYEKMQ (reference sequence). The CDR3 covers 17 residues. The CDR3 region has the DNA TGTGCCAGCAGCTCCCGACGACTAGCGGGAATCCAAGAGACCCAGTACTTC. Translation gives CASSSRRLAGIQETQYF.

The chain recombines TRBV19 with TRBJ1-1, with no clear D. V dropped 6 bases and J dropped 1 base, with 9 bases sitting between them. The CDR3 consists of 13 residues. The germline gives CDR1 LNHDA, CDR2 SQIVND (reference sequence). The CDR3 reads CASSRRGNTEAFF. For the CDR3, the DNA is TGTGCCAGTAGCCGGCGGGGGAACACTGAAGCTTTCTTT.

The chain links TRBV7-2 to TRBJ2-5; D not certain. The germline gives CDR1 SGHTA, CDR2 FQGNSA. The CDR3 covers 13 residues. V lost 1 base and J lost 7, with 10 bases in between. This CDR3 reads CASSLVDLGTQYF. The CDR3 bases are TGTGCCAGCAGCTTAGTGGACCTCGGGACCCAGTACTTC. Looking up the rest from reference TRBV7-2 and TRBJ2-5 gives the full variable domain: GAGVSQSPSNKVTEKGKDVELRCDPISGHTALYWYRQSLGQGLEFLIYFQGNSAPDKSGLPSDRFSAERTGGSVSTLTIQRTQQEDSAVYLCASSLVDLGTQYFGPGTRLLVL.

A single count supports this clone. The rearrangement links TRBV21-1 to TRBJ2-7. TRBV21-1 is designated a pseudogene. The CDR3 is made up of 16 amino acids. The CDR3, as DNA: TGTGCCAGCAGCAAAGCACAAAAAGAAGCCTCCTACGAGCAGTACTTC. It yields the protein CASSKAQKEASYEQYF.

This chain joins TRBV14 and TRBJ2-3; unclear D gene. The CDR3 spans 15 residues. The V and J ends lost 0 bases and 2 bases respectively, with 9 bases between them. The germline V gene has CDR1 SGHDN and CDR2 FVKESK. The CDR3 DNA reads TGTGCCAGCAGCCAAGATCGGGTGGTCACAGATACGCAGTATTTT. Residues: CASSQDRVVTDTQYF.